One sample yielded the 20 T cell receptor beta chains listed below, sequenced in a study of cytomegalovirus exposure and HLA in healthy donors. With 60 Vbeta and 13 Jbeta primers, the PCR was carried out. Repertoires were generated with immunoSEQ multiplex PCR, while TCRdb's copy carries only in-frame clones and drops some. The table includes approximately 94,000 clones, 60% to 85% detected once. The sequenced material came from PBMCs. The receptors here all came from a man aged 25 to 45 in good health and CMV-seropositive.

This clone was observed a single time. The V and J genes are TRBV6-1 and TRBJ2-1; the match to TRBD2 covers 7 bases. Germline loops: CDR1 MNHNS, CDR2 SASEGT. V lost 5 bases to trimming and J lost 0 bases; unmatched junction nucleotides: 1. CDR3 length equals 14 residues. This CDR3 reads CASSSGGSYNEQFF. DNA for the CDR3: TGTGCCAGCAGTTCGGGGGGCTCCTACAATGAGCAGTTCTTC.

The chain has TRBV6-1 and TRBJ2-3; 10 nucleotides line up with TRBD2. This CDR3 region has 15 residues. Losses at the gene ends were 4 bases for V and 4 bases for J; bases not matched to a gene: 5. CDR1 and CDR2 from the germline V gene are MNHNS and SASEGT. CDR3 loop: CASSGGSGGSDTQYF. CDR3 bases: TGTGCCAGCAGTGGAGGTAGCGGGGGGTCAGATACGCAGTATTTT.

This clone was seen a single time. J is TRBJ2-3 and V is TRBV9; possibly TRBD2 for D (5 bases). The CDR3 spans 17 residues. Trimming took 0 bases from V and 3 from J, leaving 17 bases between them. CDR1 SGDLS and CDR2 YYNGEE come from the germline V gene. The CDR3: CASSVEAAVPRTDTQYF. In DNA, the CDR3 is TGTGCCAGCAGCGTAGAAGCGGCAGTGCCAAGGACAGATACGCAGTATTTT.

This sequence joins TRBV6-5 and TRBJ2-7; possible D gene TRBD1, 6 bases. V dropped 11 bases and J dropped 6 bases, with 17 bases sitting between them. CDR3 length: 12 residues. Looked up from germline, CDR1 is MNHEY and CDR2 is SVGAGI. CDR3 residues: CAAKRGRGEQYF. Written as DNA, the CDR3 is TGTGCCGCCAAACGGGGCAGGGGCGAGCAGTACTTC.

CDR3 nucleotides: TGTGCCAGCAGCCGAAACCAAGCCGAAGTACCGGGACAATACTCTGGGGCCAACGTCCTGACTTTC. This translates into CASSRNQAEVPGQYSGANVLTF. The chain is built from TRBV2 and TRBJ2-6; D possibly corresponds to TRBD1 (6 bases). In germline, CDR1 is SNHLY, CDR2 FYNNEI. This CDR3 is built from 22 residues. V was clipped by 6 bases and J by 0 bases, with 30 bases between them.

The CDR3 nucleotides are TGTGCCAGTAGTACACTAGCGGGGGCCTACGAGCAGTACTTC. Protein sequence: CASSTLAGAYEQYF. The rearrangement uses TRBV19 and TRBJ2-7, with 11 nucleotides matching TRBD2. The length of the CDR3 is 14 residues. Per germline, CDR1 LNHDA and CDR2 SQIVND (reference sequence). The V and J ends lost 4 bases and 2 bases, in that order; junction bases with no gene match: 1. Based on the CDR3 plus reference TRBV19 and TRBJ2-7, the full variable domain is DGGITQSPKYLFRKEGQNVTLSCEQNLNHDAMYWYRQDPGQGLRLIYYSQIVNDFQKGDIAEGYSVSREKKESFPLTVTSAQKNPTAFYLCASSTLAGAYEQYFGPGTRLTVT.

The J gene is TRBJ2-3, the V gene TRBV7-8; D perhaps matches TRBD2 (6 bases). Trimming took off 2 bases at V and 1 base at J, with 13 bases between the two ends. Germline loops: CDR1 SGHVS, CDR2 FQNEAQ. The CDR3 has 16 residues. CDR3 sequence reads: CASSLRGQRGTDTQYF. The CDR3 DNA follows: TGTGCCAGCAGCTTAAGGGGTCAGCGGGGCACAGATACGCAGTATTTT. Filled out from reference TRBV7-8 and TRBJ2-3, the complete variable domain reads GAGVSQSPRYKVAKRGQDVALRCDPISGHVSLFWYQQALGQGPEFLTYFQNEAQLDKSGLPSDRFFAERPEGSVSTLKIQRTQQEDSAVYLCASSLRGQRGTDTQYFGPGTRLTVL.

The chain combines TRBV9 with TRBJ2-7, with TRBD2 matching 9 bases. Trimming cost V 4 bases and J 7 bases; bases outside gene matches: 6. The CDR3 is 13 amino acids. The V gene's germline CDR1 is SGDLS and CDR2 YYNGEE. The CDR3 protein is CASSYGLAREQYF. In DNA, the CDR3 is TGTGCCAGCAGCTACGGACTAGCGCGGGAGCAGTACTTC.

The gene calls are TRBV28 and TRBJ1-2; D is uncertain. The CDR3 loop spans 14 amino acids. Germline assignment: CDR1 MDHEN and CDR2 SYDVKM. The V gene lost 3 bases and the J gene lost 0 bases, with 8 bases spanning the gap. Written as DNA, the CDR3 is TGTGCCAGCAGTTTCGGGGTAACTAACTATGGCTACACCTTC. It codes for CASSFGVTNYGYTF.

The V and J genes are TRBV7-3 and TRBJ2-1; TRBD1 is a possible D gene (5 bases). V gave up 4 bases and J gave up 7 bases, with 11 bases separating them. The CDR3 has 13 residues. Germline V lookup: CDR1 SGHTA, CDR2 FQGTGA. The CDR3 loop reads CASSSSDTNEQFF. CDR3 DNA sequence: TGTGCCAGCAGCTCCTCGGACACTAATGAGCAGTTCTTC.

V gene TRBV7-2 combines with J gene TRBJ2-3; 12 bases match TRBD2. The CDR3 is 15 amino acids. The V and J ends lost 4 bases and 6 bases, in that order; junction bases with no gene match: 5. Germline assignment: CDR1 SGHTA and CDR2 FQGNSA. The CDR3 nucleotides read TGTGCCAGCAGCTGGACTAGCGGGGCGGCGGATACGCAGTATTTT. This encodes CASSWTSGAADTQYF.

The count of this clone is one. DNA for the CDR3: TGTGCCAGCAGTGACTCAGCGGGGGGTAGGGCAGATACGCAGTATTTT. Protein: CASSDSAGGRADTQYF. The chain joins TRBV6-4 to TRBJ2-3, with 9 bases matching TRBD2. CDR1 is MRHNA and CDR2 is SNTAGT in the germline V gene. The CDR3 has 16 residues. The V segment lost 0 bases and the J segment 4 bases; nucleotides outside the gene matches: 5.

The chain recombines TRBV10-3 with TRBJ2-5; D call uncertain. Near its end, the DNA agrees better with TRBJ2-7, so the J call may be wrong. CDR3 length equals 15 residues. Germline lookup yields CDR1 ENHRY and CDR2 SYGVKD. The CDR3 nucleotides read TGTGCCATCAGTGAGTCCGGCGGAACCTCCTACGAGCAGTACTTC. It is translated as CAISESGGTSYEQYF.

This chain connects TRBV2 to TRBJ1-5; TRBD1 might be the D (6 bases). In germline, CDR1 is SNHLY, CDR2 FYNNEI. The CDR3 has 13 residues. V was cut by 7 bases and J by 0 bases, with 7 bases left in between. In DNA, the CDR3 is TGTGCCAGCAAGGACAGTAGCAATCAGCCCCAGCATTTT. Protein: CASKDSSNQPQHF.

Comments on this clone: One end of the junction fails to match germline, which may point to a read error. The chain joins TRBV7-9 to TRBJ1-2, with D maybe TRBD1 (5 bases). The CDR3 loop spans 14 amino acids. CDR1 SEHNR and CDR2 FQNEAQ come from the germline V gene (reference sequence). CDR3 in amino acids: CSSSLSRGLYGYTF. The CDR3 DNA reads as TGTTCCAGCAGCTTGTCAAGGGGCCTCTATGGCTACACCTTC.

CDR3 region: CASSESLTVRGLEPQHF. Here the CDR3 DNA reads TGTGCCAGCAGTGAATCTCTGACGGTCAGGGGGCTGGAGCCCCAGCATTTT. The chain combines TRBV28 with TRBJ1-5, with TRBD1 matching over 8 bases. V lost 5 bases to trimming and J lost 8 bases; unmatched junction nucleotides: 17. Germline CDR1 reads MDHEN; CDR2 reads SYDVKM. This CDR3 comprises 17 residues.

V usage is TRBV5-1 and J usage is TRBJ1-1, with D tentatively TRBD1 (5 bases). The CDR3 length is 11 residues. Trimming took off 5 bases at V and 6 bases at J, with 8 bases between the two ends. The germline gives CDR1 SGHRS, CDR2 YFSETQ. CDR3 nucleotide sequence: TGCGCCAGCAGTCAGGGTCCTGAAGCTTTCTTT. Translated, it gives CASSQGPEAFF.

This chain connects TRBV19 to TRBJ1-6, with TRBD1 matching over 7 bases. Germline V CDR1 and CDR2: LNHDA, SQIVND (reference sequence). The CDR3 sequence is 16 residues long. V dropped 5 bases and J dropped 0; count of bases not matched to a gene: 4. The DNA of the CDR3 is TGTGCCAGTAGTGGAGGGGACAGCTCCTATAATTCACCCCTCCACTTT. Amino acids: CASSGGDSSYNSPLHF.

Here the CDR3 reads CASSPRAGKNTEAFF. In DNA, the CDR3 is TGTGCCAGCTCACCACGAGCAGGGAAGAACACTGAAGCTTTCTTT. The chain is built from TRBV18 and TRBJ1-1; D may be TRBD1 (5 bases). The germline gives CDR1 KGHSH, CDR2 LQKENI. This CDR3 is built from 15 residues. Trimming pared 1 base from V and 1 base from J, leaving 10 bases between.

The chain couples TRBV5-1 to TRBJ2-1, with 9 positions matching TRBD2. V trimming: 4 bases; J trimming: 4 bases; junction bases outside the gene matches: 9. This CDR3 comprises 16 residues. Germline V gives CDR1 SGHRS, CDR2 YFSETQ. CDR3 amino acids: CASSPGGSGGYNEQFF. CDR3 nucleotide sequence: TGCGCCAGCAGCCCCGGAGGTAGCGGGGGTTACAATGAGCAGTTCTTC.